The sequence of this T cell receptor (beta chain) was determined in a study of blood T cell repertoires in COVID-19. Study-wide background: The United States, Italy and Spain supplied acute and convalescent COVID-19 samples.

The CDR3 loop spans 15 amino acids. The germline V gene encodes CDR1 SGHAT and CDR2 FQNNGV. V was pared by 1 base and J by 5 bases, with 6 bases of the junction left unmatched. This clone has just one count. Authors' analysis steps: How many nucleated cells were present was estimated from reference gene primer amplification. Some clones are missing from TCRdb's copy, which holds only in-frame ones; the method was immunoSEQ multiplex PCR. The V and J calls and clone size come from that table; D and trimming were worked out from the DNA. The table has 150,000 to 200,000 clones, under 80% seen once. Participants reported their clinical history, and cohort assignment relied on those reports.

This chain uses TRBV11-2 with TRBJ2-7; 9 positions match TRBD2. This sequence was found in a woman aged 45-65 years with acute COVID-19. Sequenced material: PBMCs or T cells enriched from blood (not recorded which). The CDR3 here is CASSLGLAGTHEQYV. The DNA for the CDR3 is TGTGCCAGCAGCTTAGGCCTAGCGGGGACCCACGAGCAGTACGTC.